This T cell receptor beta chain was captured by sequencing in a study of early T cells in non-severe SARS-CoV-2 infection. A single record per CDR3 protein comes from TCRdb applying MiXCR to the 5' RACE reads. Of 37,000 or so distinct CDR3 sequences in the sample, roughly 6.2% were seen once. The CDR3 contains 11 residues. Germline V gene data show CDR1 as SQVTM and CDR2 as ANQGSEA. V dropped 4 bases and J dropped 6 bases, with 9 bases sitting between them. The specimen was whole blood. V usage is TRBV29-1 and J usage is TRBJ1-2; D is uncertain. The source is an adult who was a healthcare worker with PCR-confirmed SARS-CoV-2 infection or an uninfected control (not recorded which). The CDR3 spells CSVAVGDGYTF. As DNA, the CDR3 is TGCAGCGTTGCGGTCGGAGATGGCTACACCTTC.